A single sample gave rise to the 10 T cell receptor beta chains below, sequenced in a study of beta chain features in type 1 diabetes. Points from the study as a whole: The study found moderately but significantly shorter TCRB CDR3s in all four CD4+ subsets of Type 1 diabetes patients.

Their antigen targets remain unknown. The study reverse transcribed the entire isolated RNA, so it sequenced expressed TCRB transcripts. Produced via immunoSEQ multiplex PCR; TCRdb's table is partial and in-frame only. The repertoire includes 300,000 or so clones, 13% of them detected once, and roughly 0.015% sits in the top ten. The specimen was naive CD4+ T cells from blood. These receptors all stem from a woman aged 18-30 years with type 1 diabetes.

The chain joins TRBV18 to TRBJ1-1, with unresolved D. Germline V CDR1 and CDR2: KGHSH, LQKENI. This CDR3 is 15 amino acids long. The V end was cut by 3 bases, the J end by 1 base, with 12 bases between. This CDR3 is CASSPQKGGNTEAFF. The CDR3, as DNA: TGTGCCAGCTCACCTCAAAAGGGAGGGAACACTGAAGCTTTCTTT.

This chain connects TRBV7-9 to TRBJ2-1; 13 nucleotides align to TRBD2. V shed 6 bases and J 8 bases; nucleotides not matched to a gene: 10. Germline-derived CDR1 and CDR2 are SEHNR and FQNEAQ (reference sequence). CDR3 length: 16 residues. As DNA, the CDR3 is TGTGCCAGCAGAAGACCGGGACTAGCGGGATATCATGAGCAGTTCTTC. Amino acids: CASRRPGLAGYHEQFF.

The V and J genes are TRBV29-1 and TRBJ1-3; D is unresolved. The V gene lost 4 bases and the J gene lost 4 bases, with 11 bases spanning the gap. This CDR3 contains 13 residues. Germline V gene sequence: CDR1 SQVTM, CDR2 ANQGSEA. The CDR3, as DNA: TGCAGCGTTGGGCCACGACTGGGAAACACCATATATTTT. It yields the protein CSVGPRLGNTIYF.

The chain couples TRBV4-1 to TRBJ1-1; 7 bases align to TRBD1. The CDR3 runs 15 residues. Per germline, CDR1 MGHRA and CDR2 YSYEKL. The V gene end was trimmed by 3 bases and the J gene end by 0 bases; junction bases not matched to a gene: 4. Written as DNA, the CDR3 is TGCGCCAGCAGCCAGGGGGACAGTATGAACACTGAAGCTTTCTTT. It codes for CASSQGDSMNTEAFF.

A few counts support this clone. In the same sample, other DNA sequences code for this CDR3. The gene calls are TRBV18 and TRBJ2-3; 7 bases line up with TRBD1. Trimming at V came to 2 bases and at J to 1 base, leaving 0 bases not matched to a gene. The CDR3 extends over 14 amino acids. Germline V gene lookup returns CDR1 KGHSH and CDR2 LQKENI. CDR3 loop: CASSPGQGTDTQYF. DNA for the CDR3: TGTGCCAGCTCACCAGGACAGGGCACAGATACGCAGTATTTT.

The gene calls are TRBV7-2 and TRBJ1-5; TRBD1 matches at 8 bases. This CDR3 is built from 15 residues. V lost 3 bases, J lost 7 bases, and 8 bases stayed unmatched. The germline gives CDR1 SGHTA, CDR2 FQGNSA. The CDR3 loop reads CASSFQAGGVQPQHF. Here the CDR3 DNA reads TGTGCCAGCAGCTTTCAGGCAGGGGGCGTGCAGCCCCAGCATTTT. The full variable domain, rest sourced from reference TRBV7-2 and TRBJ1-5, is GAGVSQSPSNKVTEKGKDVELRCDPISGHTALYWYRQSLGQGLEFLIYFQGNSAPDKSGLPSDRFSAERTGGSVSTLTIQRTQQEDSAVYLCASSFQAGGVQPQHFGDGTRLSIL.

This clone was counted between two and nine times. This sequence joins TRBV28 and TRBJ2-3; tentative D call: TRBD1 (6 bases). Deletions cut 7 bases from V and 4 bases from J, with 18 bases between. Germline loops: CDR1 MDHEN, CDR2 SYDVKM. The CDR3 contains 15 residues. This CDR3 reads CASTPSLGAPDTQYF. The CDR3 coding sequence is TGTGCCAGCACCCCCTCACTGGGGGCCCCAGATACGCAGTATTTT.

This clone turned up a few times. The V call is TRBV2, the J call TRBJ2-3; D gene unclear. V lost 4 bases to trimming and J lost 4 bases, with 15 bases between them. The germline V gene has CDR1 SNHLY and CDR2 FYNNEI. The CDR3 length is 15 residues. CDR3: CASSVPLSGPDTQYF. CDR3 DNA sequence: TGTGCCAGCAGTGTCCCACTATCCGGCCCAGATACGCAGTATTTT.

There are a few counts of this clone. The chain carries TRBV2 and TRBJ2-7; 9 nucleotides align to TRBD2. CDR3 length equals 14 residues. Germline lookup yields CDR1 SNHLY and CDR2 FYNNEI. The CDR3 DNA reads TGTGCAGCTGTTCGGCGGGAGGGAAGCTACGAGCAGTACGTC. Its translation is CAAVRREGSYEQYV.

The J gene is TRBJ2-7, the V gene TRBV7-9; D is unresolved. Germline loops: CDR1 SEHNR, CDR2 FQNEAQ (reference sequence). Trimming took 5 bases from V and 4 from J, leaving 18 bases between them. The CDR3 loop spans 15 amino acids. CDR3: CASSPRLPGQYEQYV. CDR3 sequence (DNA): TGTGCCAGCAGCCCCCGGCTGCCAGGTCAATACGAGCAGTACGTC.